Listed here is a single T cell receptor (beta chain). The antigen is undetermined. This sample is part of a study of blood T cells in healthy people across ages. Study-wide context: For every two T cells, template switching captured about one barcoded beta molecule.

Trimming removed 4 bases from V and 3 bases from J, with 12 bases in between. The length of the CDR3 is 14 residues. Study findings and constraints: Per-million-T-cell TCR beta diversity fell roughly linearly with age. Strongly correlated with naive T cell percentage was TCR beta diversity.

A sample-barcoded 5' primer and a J-beta primer mix were used in a second PCR of about 7 to 12 cycles. The authors tagged each cDNA molecule using a template-switch adaptor with 12 random nucleotides. MiXCR, applied by TCRdb to the 5' RACE reads, yields one record per CDR3 protein. The top ten clones hold over 7% of a sample with about 1.7 million distinct CDR3 sequences, 28% of them seen once. The sequenced sample consisted of blood. The sequence came from a woman aged 25-40 years in good health. The V gene is TRBV12-3 or TRBV12-4, the J gene TRBJ1-2; D unclear. CDR3: CASSSRGEDYGYTF. CDR3 DNA sequence: TGTGCCAGCAGTTCTCGGGGTGAGGACTATGGCTACACCTTC.